Listed below are T cell receptor beta chains from one sample, sequenced in a study of lymphopenia after photon versus proton radiotherapy. TCRdb's copy holds only in-frame clones and misses some; the assay was immunoSEQ multiplex PCR. The sample carries about 25,000 clones, around 83% recorded once. Material: peripheral blood, obtained from a patient treated with photon-based radiotherapy. Receptors originate from a woman in her forties or fifties with pancreatic cancer. Both conserved end residues are part of each CDR3. Each record gives: J gene, D gene, V gene, clone size, CDR3 protein, CDR3 DNA. A D gene is named only where the DNA matches it firmly. Rows give clone size only sometimes, using once, few, many, or a class for an expanded clone.

>TRBJ2-7|.|TRBV15|.
CATSRDLTAPYEQYF
TGTGCCACCAGCAGAGATCTTACGGCACCCTACGAGCAGTACTTC
>TRBJ2-1|.|TRBV13|.
CASSPGLIPYNEQFF
TGTGCCAGCAGCCCGGGACTCATCCCCTACAATGAGCAGTTCTTC
>TRBJ2-7|TRBD1|TRBV5-1|.
CASSRRDRVYEQYF
TGCGCCAGCAGCCGCCGGGACAGGGTCTACGAGCAGTACTTC
>TRBJ2-1|TRBD2|TRBV29-1|few
CSVQGLAGVSYNEQFF
TGCAGCGTCCAAGGACTAGCGGGAGTGTCCTACAATGAGCAGTTCTTC
>TRBJ2-3|.|TRBV7-2|.
CASSLLGGSPTDTQYF
TGTGCCAGCAGCCTCCTGGGGGGTAGCCCCACAGATACGCAGTATTTT
>TRBJ1-2|.|TRBV19|.
CASSQAPYGYTF
TGTGCCAGTAGCCAGGCCCCGTATGGCTACACCTTC
>TRBJ2-7|.|TRBV18|.
CASSPQKYSYEQYF
TGTGCCAGCTCACCACAAAAGTACTCCTACGAGCAGTACTTC
>TRBJ2-7|TRBD2|TRBV28|.
CASRPQWLAGSIYEQYF
TGTGCCAGCAGGCCGCAATGGTTAGCGGGAAGTATCTACGAGCAGTACTTC
>TRBJ2-7|.|TRBV4-2|.
CASSPTPEELYEQYF
TGTGCCAGCAGCCCGACTCCTGAGGAACTCTACGAGCAGTACTTC
>TRBJ2-5|.|TRBV5-1|.
CASSNGTRQETQYF
TGCGCCAGCAGCAACGGGACTCGCCAAGAGACCCAGTACTTC
>TRBJ2-7|.|TRBV27|.
CASSWSQADPSYEQYF
TGTGCCAGCAGTTGGTCACAAGCGGATCCCTCCTACGAGCAGTACTTC
>TRBJ2-2|.|TRBV13|.
CASSLVRRQSTGELFF
TGTGCCAGCAGCTTAGTGCGTAGGCAGAGCACCGGGGAGCTGTTTTTT
>TRBJ2-2|TRBD1|TRBV10-3|few
CAISEGQGRGGELFF
TGTGCCATCAGTGAGGGACAGGGGCGAGGCGGGGAGCTGTTTTTT
>TRBJ2-6|.|TRBV4-1|.
CASSQDRDSGANVLTF
TGCGCCAGCAGCCAAGATAGGGACTCTGGGGCCAACGTCCTGACTTTC
>TRBJ1-5|.|TRBV19|.
CASSGKDRFGNQPQHF
TGTGCCAGTAGCGGAAAAGACAGGTTTGGCAATCAGCCCCAGCATTTT